The next 31 T cell receptor beta chains were all read from a single sample in a study of T cell repertoires in cytomegalovirus infection. TCRdb called the reads again in MiXCR, with one record for every CDR3 protein. This sample carries some 150,000 distinct CDR3 sequences, around 24% of them seen once, and the ten largest clones take approximately 10%. The material sequenced was PBMCs. The receptors were sampled from a human donor in good health (CMV status not recorded). Some clones in this sample may be carry-over from other donors' samples.

This clonotype was detected a few times. The chain joins TRBV5-1 to TRBJ2-1; 9 bases map to TRBD2. The CDR3 extends over 17 amino acids. The germline V gene encodes CDR1 SGHRS and CDR2 YFSETQ. V gave up 1 base and J gave up 2 bases; unmatched junction bases: 7. CDR3 protein: CASSLPSGAPTYNEQFF. In DNA, the CDR3 is TGCGCCAGCAGCTTGCCTAGCGGGGCACCCACCTACAATGAGCAGTTCTTC.

This clonotype was recorded a few times. The chain carries TRBV5-1 and TRBJ2-3; tentatively, D is TRBD1 (7 bases). The CDR3 contains 13 residues. Germline V gives CDR1 SGHRS, CDR2 YFSETQ. Deletions cut 8 bases from V and 3 bases from J, with 13 bases between. This chain's CDR3 is CASTGAGTDTQYF. CDR3 sequence (DNA): TGCGCCAGTACAGGGGCGGGAACAGATACGCAGTATTTT.

A note on this clonotype: This may stem from a read error, because a much larger clone lies one nucleotide away. The chain uses TRBV7-2 and TRBJ2-3, with 7 bases matching TRBD2. The V gene end was trimmed by 5 bases and the J gene end by 4 bases; junction bases not matched to a gene: 12. There are 16 residues in the CDR3. From germline, CDR1 is SGHTA and CDR2 FQGNSA. The CDR3 loop is CASSLKGRAQPDTQYF. The CDR3 DNA is TGTGCCAGCAGCCTTAAGGGGAGGGCCCAGCCAGATACGCAGTATTTT.

This clonotype was observed many times. This chain links TRBV5-6 with TRBJ2-5, with 8 nucleotides matching TRBD1. Per germline, CDR1 SGHDT and CDR2 YYEEEE. V lost 5 bases to trimming and J lost 4 bases; unmatched junction nucleotides: 13. This CDR3 is built from 16 residues. The CDR3 sequence: CASSPGTGMPSETQYF. In DNA form, the CDR3 reads TGTGCCAGCAGTCCCGGGACAGGCATGCCATCAGAGACCCAGTACTTC.

This clonotype was detected ten times or more. This rearrangement joins TRBV12-3 or TRBV12-4 to TRBJ1-5; D is possibly TRBD1 (6 bases). The CDR3 sequence is 13 residues long. Trimming took off 6 bases at V and 4 bases at J, with 10 bases between the two ends. Written as DNA, the CDR3 is TGTGCCAGCAGCTTACAGGGAAATCAGCCCCAGCATTTT. It is translated as CASSLQGNQPQHF.

The chain joins TRBV5-4 to TRBJ2-5; a possible D gene is TRBD2 (7 bases). The CDR3 totals 18 residues. V was shortened by 4 bases and J by 4 bases, with 26 bases between the two germline ends. Germline lookup yields CDR1 SGHNT and CDR2 YYREEE (reference sequence). For the CDR3, the DNA is TGTGCCAGCAGCGTGGGTCCCGTCGGTGGAGGGGGGGCAGAGACCCAGTACTTC. The encoded protein is CASSVGPVGGGGAETQYF.

The J gene is TRBJ2-7, the V gene TRBV4-1, with D hard to call. The germline CDR1 and CDR2 sequences are MGHRA and YSYEKL. V was trimmed by 6 bases and J by 1 base, leaving 16 bases between them. The CDR3 loop spans 15 amino acids. CDR3 bases: TGCGCCAGCAGACCAATCCTCCGGGCTTCCTACGAGCAGTACTTC. Translated: CASRPILRASYEQYF.

This clonotype was recorded only once. A much more abundant neighbour one base away suggests this may be a read error. The chain links TRBV12-3 or TRBV12-4 to TRBJ1-6; tentative D call: TRBD1 (6 bases). The CDR3 has 14 residues. CDR3 sequence: CASSTRQVNSPHHF. In nucleotides, the CDR3 is TGTGCCAGCAGTACTCGACAGGTCAATTCACCCCACCACTTT.

The sample holds a few counts of this clonotype. The V call is TRBV7-3, the J call TRBJ2-7, with TRBD1 identical over 11 bases. This CDR3 has 13 residues. Trimming cost V 4 bases and J 6 bases; bases outside gene matches: 2. Germline loops: CDR1 SGHTA, CDR2 FQGTGA. CDR3 in DNA: TGTGCCAGCAGCTGGGACAGGGGGGGCGAGCAGTACTTC. It encodes CASSWDRGGEQYF.

This clonotype was seen a handful of times. The chain recombines TRBV20-1 with TRBJ1-2; 7 bases are shared with TRBD1. CDR3 length equals 15 residues. The germline V gene has CDR1 DFQATT and CDR2 SNEGSKA (reference sequence). Trimming took 0 bases from V and 2 from J; bases not matched to a gene: 6. In DNA form, the CDR3 reads TGCAGTGCTAGAGATGGCAGGGACAGAAACTATGGCTACACCTTC. Its protein is CSARDGRDRNYGYTF.

This clonotype has ten or more counts. A read error may produce the germline difference seen at one junction end. This chain connects TRBV24-1 to TRBJ2-7; 14 positions agree with TRBD2. The germline gives CDR1 KGHDR, CDR2 SFDVKD. The CDR3 extends over 13 amino acids. CDR3 in DNA: TGTGCCACCAGTGATTCCGGGACTAGCGGGAGACACTTC. As protein: CATSDSGTSGRHF.

This clonotype occurred many times. This chain joins TRBV7-2 and TRBJ1-4, with 8 nucleotides matching TRBD1. The CDR3 spans 15 residues. V gave up 5 bases and J gave up 1 base; unmatched junction bases: 3. Germline CDR1 SGHTA, CDR2 FQGNSA. CDR3 bases: TGTGCCAGCAGCGTTGACAGGGGAACTAATGAAAAACTGTTTTTT. Its translation is CASSVDRGTNEKLFF.

There are many counts of this clonotype. This rearrangement joins TRBV28 to TRBJ2-1; D not resolved. V lost 6 bases, J lost 0 bases, and 21 bases lay in between. This CDR3 comprises 18 residues. Germline-derived CDR1 and CDR2 are MDHEN and SYDVKM. CDR3 bases: TGTGCCAGCAGCCACCCCCTTTTTAGTTCTAGCTCCTACAATGAGCAGTTCTTC. Its protein product is CASSHPLFSSSSYNEQFF.

V is TRBV27 and J is TRBJ2-1; TRBD2 is a possible D gene (6 bases). CDR3 length equals 13 residues. CDR1 is MNHEY and CDR2 is SMNVEV in the germline V gene (reference sequence). V was pared by 5 bases and J by 16 bases, with 21 bases between. The CDR3 DNA is TGTGCCAGCAGTCCCCAACCCCGGGGGAGTAGATTCTTC. Amino acid sequence: CASSPQPRGSRFF.

CDR3: CASSPQLAGAANEQFF. The CDR3 region has the DNA TGTGCCAGCAGCCCACAACTAGCGGGAGCTGCTAATGAGCAGTTCTTC. This sequence joins TRBV11-2 and TRBJ2-1; 11 bases fit TRBD2. CDR3 length: 16 residues. V was pared by 5 bases and J by 7 bases, with 10 bases of the junction left unmatched. Germline V gene data show CDR1 as SGHAT and CDR2 as FQNNGV. Filled out from reference TRBV11-2 and TRBJ2-1, the complete variable domain reads EAGVAQSPRYKIIEKRQSVAFWCNPISGHATLYWYQQILGQGPKLLIQFQNNGVVDDSQLPKDRFSAERLKGVDSTLKIQPAKLEDSAVYLCASSPQLAGAANEQFFGPGTRLTVL.

The chain recombines TRBV7-2 with TRBJ2-6; 7 positions match TRBD2. Losses at the gene ends were 5 bases for V and 2 bases for J; bases not matched to a gene: 3. Germline V CDR1 and CDR2: SGHTA, FQGNSA. CDR3 size: 15 residues. The CDR3: CASSPLAAGANVLTF. CDR3 DNA sequence: TGTGCCAGCAGCCCGCTAGCGGCTGGGGCCAACGTCCTGACTTTC.

The chain has TRBV12-3 or TRBV12-4 and TRBJ1-1; 9 nucleotides agree with TRBD1. Trimming cost V 6 bases and J 5 bases; bases outside gene matches: 4. The CDR3 is made up of 13 amino acids. The CDR3 DNA follows: TGTGCCAGCAGCATGGGACAGGGAACTGAAGCTTTCTTT. It yields the protein CASSMGQGTEAFF.

This sequence joins TRBV20-1 and TRBJ1-2, with D unresolved. CDR1 is DFQATT and CDR2 is SNEGSKA in the germline V gene (reference sequence). The CDR3 length is 13 residues. The ends were cut back, 1 base at V and 4 bases at J, with 10 bases in the middle. CDR3: CSARGEGSYGYTF. Here the CDR3 DNA reads TGCAGTGCTAGAGGGGAGGGATCCTATGGCTACACCTTC.

The genes are TRBV5-1 and TRBJ2-3; 7 bases are a match to TRBD2. Germline assignment: CDR1 SGHRS and CDR2 YFSETQ. V trimming: 1 base; J trimming: 5 bases; junction bases outside the gene matches: 4. The CDR3 has 14 residues. In nucleotides, the CDR3 is TGCGCCAGCAGCTTGTTTGGCGGGGGAGATACGCAGTATTTT. Its protein product is CASSLFGGGDTQYF. The whole variable domain, filled in from reference TRBV5-1 and TRBJ2-3, reads KAGVTQTPRYLIKTRGQQVTLSCSPISGHRSVSWYQQTPGQGLQFLFEYFSETQRNKGNFPGRFSGRQFSNSRSEMNVSTLELGDSALYLCASSLFGGGDTQYFGPGTRLTVL.

This clonotype was detected ten times or more. V is TRBV6-5 and J is TRBJ2-1; D remains ambiguous. CDR1 and CDR2 (germline): MNHEY, SVGAGI. The CDR3 is made up of 13 amino acids. Trimming stripped 2 bases from V and 10 bases from J, with 12 bases between. Written as DNA, the CDR3 is TGTGCCAGCAGTTACGTTGCATCCTCCGAGCAGTTCTTC. This gives the protein CASSYVASSEQFF.

Only a few counts were recorded for this clonotype. The chain carries TRBV7-2 and TRBJ2-1; 8 bases align to TRBD2. Germline values: CDR1 SGHTA, CDR2 FQGNSA. V shed 5 bases, J shed 4 bases, and the junction held 7 bases outside the gene matches. The CDR3 has 15 residues. The CDR3 here is CASSATGTRYNEQFF. CDR3 bases: TGTGCCAGCAGCGCGACCGGGACTAGGTACAATGAGCAGTTCTTC.

This clonotype was found many times. The CDR3 is CASSSGLRTEAFF. CDR3 nucleotide sequence: TGTGCCAGCAGCTCAGGGCTACGGACTGAAGCTTTCTTT. The chain carries TRBV7-6 and TRBJ1-1, with D maybe TRBD1 (5 bases). This CDR3 region has 13 residues. Trimming stripped 4 bases from V and 5 bases from J, with 11 bases between. CDR1 SGHVS and CDR2 FNYEAQ come from the germline V gene.

This clonotype appeared a few times. The chain combines TRBV12-3 or TRBV12-4 with TRBJ2-3, with a possible D match to TRBD1 (6 bases). CDR3 size: 13 residues. V lost 6 bases, J lost 6 bases, and 13 bases lay in between. Here the CDR3 reads CASSLQGPDTQYF. Written as DNA, the CDR3 is TGTGCCAGCAGCTTACAGGGCCCGGATACGCAGTATTTT.

The chain couples TRBV5-1 to TRBJ2-3, with 10 positions matching TRBD2. The CDR3 covers 16 residues. Trimming took 3 bases from V and 3 from J; bases not matched to a gene: 7. CDR1 and CDR2 (germline): SGHRS, YFSETQ. In nucleotides, the CDR3 is TGCGCCAGCAGCTCGGAGCGGGGGGGCGGAACAGATACGCAGTATTTT. Protein: CASSSERGGGTDTQYF.

V gene TRBV27 combines with J gene TRBJ1-2; D might be TRBD1 (6 bases). Per germline, CDR1 MNHEY and CDR2 SMNVEV (reference sequence). Trimming stripped 8 bases from V and 8 bases from J, with 21 bases between. This CDR3 region has 14 residues. CDR3 coding DNA: TGTGCCAGCGGGGGTGAAGGGGGTCAATACGGCTACACCTTC. Translation: CASGGEGGQYGYTF.

This clonotype was counted only a few times. The V call is TRBV6-5, the J call TRBJ2-7; the D gene is possibly TRBD2 (7 bases). This CDR3 has 15 amino acids. Trimming left V 2 bases short and J 4 bases short, with 15 bases between. CDR1 and CDR2 (germline): MNHEY, SVGAGI. For the CDR3, the DNA is TGTGCCAGCAGTTACAAGGGGGGGTCCTCGTACGAGCAGTACTTC. It encodes CASSYKGGSSYEQYF.

The chain recombines TRBV11-1 with TRBJ2-3; 8 positions agree with TRBD2. The length of the CDR3 is 17 residues. The junction had 12 bases not matched to a gene; V was cut back by 5 bases and J by 2 bases. Germline V gene sequence: CDR1 SGHAT, CDR2 FQDESV (reference sequence). CDR3 in amino acids: CASSPRGAGVFTDTQYF. Here the CDR3 DNA reads TGTGCCAGCAGCCCCCGAGGAGCGGGAGTGTTCACAGATACGCAGTATTTT.

This clonotype showed up just a few times. The chain employs TRBV29-1 and TRBJ2-4; 7 bases line up with TRBD1. The CDR3 sequence is 15 residues long. Losses at the gene ends were 7 bases for V and 0 bases for J; bases not matched to a gene: 9. Germline V gene sequence: CDR1 SQVTM, CDR2 ANQGSEA. The CDR3 sequence is CSATTGALAKNIQYF. As DNA, the CDR3 is TGCAGCGCTACAACAGGGGCCCTAGCCAAAAACATTCAGTACTTC.

As concerns this clonotype: A much larger clone is a single base away; this may be a read error. The chain couples TRBV7-8 to TRBJ2-1, with D possibly being TRBD1 (7 bases). Germline V gene sequence: CDR1 SGHVS, CDR2 FQNEAQ. V was trimmed by 2 bases and J by 6 bases, leaving 29 bases between them. The CDR3 is 20 amino acids. CDR3 nucleotides: TGTGCCAGCAGCTTACGTACAGGGGCCACAAGGGGGGCCTCTTTCAATGAGCAGTTCTTC. As protein: CASSLRTGATRGASFNEQFF.

Ten or more counts support this clonotype. The rearrangement links TRBV6-2 or TRBV6-3 to TRBJ1-1; TRBD1 might be the D (6 bases). Between the trimmed V and J ends, which lost 4 bases and 0 bases, there was a span of 15 bases. The CDR3 loop spans 16 amino acids. Germline V gene data show CDR1 as MNHEY and CDR2 as SVGEGT. As DNA, the CDR3 is TGTGCCAGCAGTTGGTCGGCAGGGGAGATGAACACTGAAGCTTTCTTT. Amino acids: CASSWSAGEMNTEAFF.

This clonotype was counted ten times or more. The chain links TRBV7-2 to TRBJ1-2; D possibly corresponds to TRBD1 (5 bases). Germline V CDR1 and CDR2: SGHTA, FQGNSA. V lost 1 base, J lost 2 bases, and 14 bases lay in between. This CDR3 spans 16 amino acids. The CDR3 DNA reads TGTGCCAGCAGCTTAGTAGGGGCCCCACCCAACTATGGCTACACCTTC. This gives the protein CASSLVGAPPNYGYTF.